This T cell receptor beta chain emerged from a study of T cell repertoires in ileal Crohn's disease. This clone appeared a single time. V trimming: 0 bases; J trimming: 3 bases; junction bases outside the gene matches: 6. This CDR3 comprises 17 residues. Germline V gene sequence: CDR1 SGDLS, CDR2 YYNGEE. Repertoires were generated with immunoSEQ multiplex PCR, while TCRdb's copy carries only in-frame clones and drops some. Of roughly 18,000 clones in the sample, over 80% are singletons; the top ten hold approximately 10%. The material sequenced was ileal tissue. The sequence derives from an adult with Crohn's disease. The rearrangement links TRBV9 to TRBJ2-4, with 10 nucleotides matching TRBD2. Here the CDR3 DNA reads TGTGCCAGCAGCGTAGATGAGCGGGGGGGCCTCAAAAACATTCAGTACTTC. Its translation is CASSVDERGGLKNIQYF.